This record concerns one T cell receptor beta chain sequence. Its antigen remains unidentified. The sample comes from a study of spatial heterogeneity in lung cancer. Looking at the study overall: Alpha-chain sequences were consistently detected less often than beta-chain sequences.

As for time point: sample taken at primary tumor resection. Whole RNA, which was extracted from tumor, nontumor lung tissue or frozen PBMC, was sequenced without any cell sorting. A total of some 70 untreated early-stage non-small cell lung cancer patients served as donors. Study-wide results and caveats: In blood, ubiquitous expanded tumor TCRs appeared more at resection than follow-up.

Each TCR cDNA molecule bore a unique molecular identifier. From the 5' RACE reads, TCRdb called clonotypes with MiXCR, one entry per CDR3 protein. The profile shows about 86,000 distinct CDR3 sequences, roughly 12% of them singletons. The receptor comes from a male donor with early-stage non-small cell lung cancer. The source was PBMCs, collected at surgery.

CDR3 coding DNA: TGCGCCAGCAGCATCCGGACTAGCGGGGGAACAGATACGCAGTATTTT. Protein: CASSIRTSGGTDTQYF. The chain has TRBV5-1 and TRBJ2-3, with TRBD2 matching 13 bases. Losses at the gene ends were 4 bases for V and 3 bases for J; bases not matched to a gene: 5. Germline CDR1 and CDR2: SGHRS and YFSETQ. The CDR3 has 16 amino acids.